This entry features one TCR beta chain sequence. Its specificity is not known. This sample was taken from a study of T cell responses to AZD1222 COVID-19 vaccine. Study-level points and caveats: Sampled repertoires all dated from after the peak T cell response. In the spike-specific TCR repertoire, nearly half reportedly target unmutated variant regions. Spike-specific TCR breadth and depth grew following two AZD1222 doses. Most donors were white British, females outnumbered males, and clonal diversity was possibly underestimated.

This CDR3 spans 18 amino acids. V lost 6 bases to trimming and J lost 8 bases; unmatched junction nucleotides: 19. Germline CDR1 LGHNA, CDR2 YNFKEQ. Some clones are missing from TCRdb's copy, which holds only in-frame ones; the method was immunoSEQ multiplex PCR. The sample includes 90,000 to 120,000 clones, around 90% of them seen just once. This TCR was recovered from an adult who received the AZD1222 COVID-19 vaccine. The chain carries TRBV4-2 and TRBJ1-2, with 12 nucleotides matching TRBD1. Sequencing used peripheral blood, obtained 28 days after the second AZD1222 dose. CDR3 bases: TGTGCCAGCAGTCTCAACTACAGGGACAGGGGGCGCGCGGACGGCTACACCTTC. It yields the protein CASSLNYRDRGRADGYTF.